A single sample is the source of the 3 T cell receptor beta chains below, sequenced in a study of shared clonotypes between healthy human individuals (dated by TCRdb to about 2020). CD8 naive samples were CD45RO-negative cells positively selected for CCR7, giving a CD45RA+CCR7+ population that excluded TemRA cells. Library generation was performed with the immunoSEQ multiplex PCR assay. TCRdb took over this immuneACCESS table, retaining in-frame rearrangements with V and J assigned. Such tables are incomplete; in checked studies, under half of the missing clones stem from an unresolved V gene, and the remainder is unexplained. Present in this sample are nearly 2 million clones, about 95% of which were seen just once. Roughly 1.2% of the sample is in the top ten clones. What was sequenced was naive CD8+ T cells sorted from blood. The sample's cell subset or site label, decoded: CD45RA+CCR7+. The receptors originated from a man between 18 and 35 years old in good health.

The rearrangement joins TRBV30 to TRBJ1-5; 7 positions match TRBD1. This CDR3 spans 14 amino acids. V gave up 4 bases and J gave up 3 bases; unmatched junction bases: 6. CDR1 and CDR2 (germline): GTSNPN, SVGIG (reference sequence). The CDR3 is CAWNPGQSNQPQHF. The DNA of the CDR3 is TGTGCCTGGAACCCGGGACAGTCCAATCAGCCCCAGCATTTT.

This clone was found once. The rearrangement links TRBV7-6 to TRBJ2-7, with TRBD2 matching 8 bases. The CDR3 has 15 residues. CDR1 and CDR2 from the germline V gene are SGHVS and FNYEAQ. V lost 2 bases and J lost 2; bases outside the gene matches: 5. The CDR3: CASSLFGAGAYEQYF. The CDR3 nucleotides are TGTGCCAGCAGCTTATTCGGAGCGGGGGCCTACGAGCAGTACTTC.

This rearrangement joins TRBV2 to TRBJ1-4; D not certain. Looked up from germline, CDR1 is SNHLY and CDR2 is FYNNEI. This CDR3 contains 15 residues. V dropped 2 bases and J dropped 5 bases, with 12 bases sitting between them. CDR3 sequence (DNA): TGTGCCAGCAGTGAATTTCGGACCCCGAATGAAAAACTGTTTTTT. This sequence encodes CASSEFRTPNEKLFF.